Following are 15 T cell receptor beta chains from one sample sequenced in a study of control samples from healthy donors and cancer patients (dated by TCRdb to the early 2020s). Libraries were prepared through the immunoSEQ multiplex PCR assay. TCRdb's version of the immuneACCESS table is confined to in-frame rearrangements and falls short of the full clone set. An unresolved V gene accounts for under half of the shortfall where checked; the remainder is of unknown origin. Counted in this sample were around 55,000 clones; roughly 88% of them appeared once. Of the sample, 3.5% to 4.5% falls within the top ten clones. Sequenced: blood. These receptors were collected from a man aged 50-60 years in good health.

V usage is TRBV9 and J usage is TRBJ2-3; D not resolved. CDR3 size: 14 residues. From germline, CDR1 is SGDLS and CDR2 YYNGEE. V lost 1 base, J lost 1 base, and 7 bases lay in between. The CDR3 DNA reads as TGTGCCAGCAGCGTAATGCCTGGCACAGATACGCAGTATTTT. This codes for CASSVMPGTDTQYF.

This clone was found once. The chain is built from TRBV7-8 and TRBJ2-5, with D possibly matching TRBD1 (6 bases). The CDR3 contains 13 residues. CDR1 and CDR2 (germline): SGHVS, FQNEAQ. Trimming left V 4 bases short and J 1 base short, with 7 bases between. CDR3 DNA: TGTGCCAGCAGCTCACAGGGCCAAGAGACCCAGTACTTC. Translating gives CASSSQGQETQYF.

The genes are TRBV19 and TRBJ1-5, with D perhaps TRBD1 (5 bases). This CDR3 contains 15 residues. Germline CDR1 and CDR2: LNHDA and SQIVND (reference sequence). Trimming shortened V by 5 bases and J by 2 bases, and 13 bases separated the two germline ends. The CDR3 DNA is TGTGCCAGTAGTTTTTGGGACGGGGGCAATCAGCCCCAGCATTTT. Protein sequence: CASSFWDGGNQPQHF.

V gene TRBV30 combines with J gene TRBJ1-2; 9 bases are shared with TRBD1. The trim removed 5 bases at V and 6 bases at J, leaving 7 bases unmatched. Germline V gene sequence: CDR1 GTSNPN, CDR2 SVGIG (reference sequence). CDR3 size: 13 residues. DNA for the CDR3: TGTGCCTGGCGTGGACAGGGGATAAATGGCTACACCTTC. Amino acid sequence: CAWRGQGINGYTF.

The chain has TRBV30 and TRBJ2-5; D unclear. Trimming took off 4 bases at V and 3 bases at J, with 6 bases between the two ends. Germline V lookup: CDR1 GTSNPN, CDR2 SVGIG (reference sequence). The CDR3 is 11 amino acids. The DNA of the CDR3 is TGTGCCTGGATTGGGGAAGAGACCCAGTACTTC. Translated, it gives CAWIGEETQYF.

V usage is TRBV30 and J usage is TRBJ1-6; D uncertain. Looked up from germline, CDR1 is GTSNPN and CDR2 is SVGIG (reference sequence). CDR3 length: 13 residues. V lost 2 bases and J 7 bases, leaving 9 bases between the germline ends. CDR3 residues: CAWSPGGNSPLHF. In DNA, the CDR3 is TGTGCCTGGAGTCCCGGAGGAAATTCACCCCTCCACTTT.

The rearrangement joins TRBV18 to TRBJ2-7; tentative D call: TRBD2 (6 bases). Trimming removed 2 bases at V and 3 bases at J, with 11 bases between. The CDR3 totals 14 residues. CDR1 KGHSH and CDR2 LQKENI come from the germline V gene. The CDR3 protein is CASSPAGLFYEQYF. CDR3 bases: TGTGCCAGCTCACCAGCGGGACTTTTCTACGAGCAGTACTTC. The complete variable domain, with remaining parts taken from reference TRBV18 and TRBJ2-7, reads NAGVMQNPRHLVRRRGQEARLRCSPMKGHSHVYWYRQLPEEGLKFMVYLQKENIIDESGMPKERFSAEFPKEGPSILRIQQVVRGDSAAYFCASSPAGLFYEQYFGPGTRLTVT.

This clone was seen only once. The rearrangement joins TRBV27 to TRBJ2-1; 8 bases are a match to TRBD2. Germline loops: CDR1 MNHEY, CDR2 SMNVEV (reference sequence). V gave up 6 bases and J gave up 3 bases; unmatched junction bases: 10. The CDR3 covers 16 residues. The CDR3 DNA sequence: TGTGCCAGCAGGCTTGAAGCGGGAGATTACTACAATGAGCAGTTCTTC. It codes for CASRLEAGDYYNEQFF.

The CDR3 DNA is TGTGCCAGCAGCTTAACAGGGGGGGACTACAATGAGCAGTTCTTC. Translating it yields CASSLTGGDYNEQFF. The gene calls are TRBV11-2 and TRBJ2-1; possibly TRBD1 for D (8 bases). The germline V gene encodes CDR1 SGHAT and CDR2 FQNNGV. This CDR3 comprises 15 residues. Trimming took off 2 bases at V and 3 bases at J, with 11 bases between the two ends.

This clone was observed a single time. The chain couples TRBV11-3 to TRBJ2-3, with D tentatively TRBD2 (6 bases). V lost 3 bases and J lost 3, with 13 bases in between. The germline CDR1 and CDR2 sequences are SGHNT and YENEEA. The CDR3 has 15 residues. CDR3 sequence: CASSLGGEETDTQYF. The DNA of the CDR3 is TGTGCCAGCAGCTTGGGGGGAGAGGAGACAGATACGCAGTATTTT.

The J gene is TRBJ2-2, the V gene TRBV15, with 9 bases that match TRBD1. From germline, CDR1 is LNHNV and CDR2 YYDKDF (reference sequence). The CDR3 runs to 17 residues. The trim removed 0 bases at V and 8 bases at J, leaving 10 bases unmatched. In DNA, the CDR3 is TGTGCCACCAGCAGAGAAACCGGGACAGGGAACGTAGGGGAGCTGTTTTTT. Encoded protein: CATSRETGTGNVGELFF.

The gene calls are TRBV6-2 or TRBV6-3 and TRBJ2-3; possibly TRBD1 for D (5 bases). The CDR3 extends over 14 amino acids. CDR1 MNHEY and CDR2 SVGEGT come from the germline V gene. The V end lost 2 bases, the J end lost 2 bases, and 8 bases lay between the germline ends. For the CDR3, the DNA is TGTGCCAGCAGTTACATACAGGTCACAGATACGCAGTATTTT. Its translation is CASSYIQVTDTQYF.

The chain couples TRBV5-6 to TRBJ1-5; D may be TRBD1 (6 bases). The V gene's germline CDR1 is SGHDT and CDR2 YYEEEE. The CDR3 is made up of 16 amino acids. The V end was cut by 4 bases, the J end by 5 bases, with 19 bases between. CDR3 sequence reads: CASSIQGGSGYQPQHF. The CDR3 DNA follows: TGTGCCAGCAGCATACAAGGGGGATCGGGGTATCAGCCCCAGCATTTT.

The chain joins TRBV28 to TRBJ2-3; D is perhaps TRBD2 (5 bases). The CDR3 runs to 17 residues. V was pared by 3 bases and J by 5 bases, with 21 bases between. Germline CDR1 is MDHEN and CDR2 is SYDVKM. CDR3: CASSLSAGIAYLDTQYF. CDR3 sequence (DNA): TGTGCCAGCAGTTTGTCGGCGGGTATTGCCTATTTAGATACGCAGTATTTT.

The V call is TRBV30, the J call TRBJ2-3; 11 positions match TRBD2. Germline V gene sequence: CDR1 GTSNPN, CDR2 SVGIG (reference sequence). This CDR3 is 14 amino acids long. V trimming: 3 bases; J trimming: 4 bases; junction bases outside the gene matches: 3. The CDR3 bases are TGTGCCTGGAGACTAGCGGGAGAATCAGATACGCAGTATTTT. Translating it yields CAWRLAGESDTQYF.